The 10 T cell receptor beta chains presented below share a single source sample, sequenced in a study of cytomegalovirus exposure and HLA in healthy donors. Researchers ran the PCR with 60 Vbeta and 13 Jbeta primers. Only in-frame clones appear in the TCRdb table, and some are missing; sequencing was by immunoSEQ multiplex PCR. Seen here are 80,000 to 100,000 clones, approximately 80% observed once, and the top ten hold about 3.5%. Material for sequencing was PBMCs. These receptors were collected from a man aged 35-49 years in good health and CMV-seronegative.

As for this clone: The sample has other DNA sequences that encode this CDR3 too. The V and J genes are TRBV25-1 and TRBJ1-2; D is unresolved. V dropped 10 bases and J dropped 1 base, with 16 bases sitting between them. Per the germline V gene, CDR1 is MGHDK and CDR2 is SYGVNS. This CDR3 region has 14 residues. CDR3: CATSRGENNYGYTF. For the CDR3, the DNA is TGTGCCACCTCCCGGGGAGAAAATAACTATGGCTACACCTTC.

This clone came up a few times. CDR3 protein: CASSKGCSGTSGRDTDTQYF. CDR3 DNA sequence: TGTGCCAGCAGCAAAGGATGCTCCGGGACTAGCGGGAGGGACACAGATACGCAGTATTTT. The gene calls are TRBV21-1 and TRBJ2-3; the table's D call, TRBD2, has no DNA check behind it. TRBV21-1 is designated a pseudogene. The CDR3 consists of 20 residues.

About this clone: Other nucleotide sequences in the sample specify the same CDR3. The chain employs TRBV28 and TRBJ1-2; maybe TRBD1 (5 bases). V shed 2 bases and J shed 2 bases, with 6 bases lying between them. There are 13 residues in the CDR3. CDR1 MDHEN and CDR2 SYDVKM come from the germline V gene. The CDR3 bases are TGTGCCAGCAGTTTAGGGGGGAACTATGGCTACACCTTC. Translated, it gives CASSLGGNYGYTF.

This clone was seen a handful of times. In nucleotides, the CDR3 is TGTGCCAGCAGTATAAACTCCGAACAAGAGACCCAGTACTTC. Encoded protein: CASSINSEQETQYF. V gene TRBV6-1 combines with J gene TRBJ2-5; D ambiguous. Between the trimmed V and J ends, which lost 5 bases and 2 bases, there was a span of 12 bases. Germline CDR1 is MNHNS and CDR2 is SASEGT. This CDR3 is built from 14 residues.

This clone rates as medium-sized (0.01 to 0.1%). V gene TRBV5-1 combines with J gene TRBJ1-1; 10 nucleotides line up with TRBD1. The V and J ends lost 4 bases and 3 bases, in that order; junction bases with no gene match: 6. This CDR3 has 15 residues. Germline V gene sequence: CDR1 SGHRS, CDR2 YFSETQ. The CDR3 DNA follows: TGCGCCAGCAGCGGTTCCGGGACAGGGGACACTGAAGCTTTCTTT. This gives the protein CASSGSGTGDTEAFF.

The chain joins TRBV19 to TRBJ2-2; maybe TRBD1 (6 bases). The V end lost 7 bases, the J end lost 5 bases, and 11 bases lay between the germline ends. Germline CDR1 reads LNHDA; CDR2 reads SQIVND (reference sequence). This CDR3 comprises 13 residues. CDR3 loop: CASTTGRTGELFF. The DNA of the CDR3 is TGTGCCAGTACTACAGGGCGGACCGGGGAGCTGTTTTTT.

The chain links TRBV6-6 to TRBJ1-2; no definite D call. CDR1 MNHNY and CDR2 SVGAGI come from the germline V gene (reference sequence). CDR3 size: 13 residues. Trimming removed 7 bases at V and 0 bases at J, with 9 bases between. CDR3 amino acids: CASISKPNYGYTF. For the CDR3, the DNA is TGTGCCAGCATAAGCAAGCCTAACTATGGCTACACCTTC.

The chain employs TRBV29-1 and TRBJ2-7; the match to TRBD2 covers 9 bases. After removal of 1 base from V and 2 bases from J, the junction contained 9 bases not matched to a gene. CDR1 is SQVTM and CDR2 is ANQGSEA in the germline V gene. The CDR3 covers 16 residues. This CDR3 reads CSVEGGSGRGAYEQYF. The CDR3, as DNA: TGCAGCGTTGAAGGGGGTAGCGGGAGAGGCGCCTACGAGCAGTACTTC.

This clone was found once. The chain links TRBV18 to TRBJ2-7, with 12 bases fitting TRBD2. Trimming removed 4 bases from V and 1 base from J; junction bases left unmatched: 5. CDR1 is KGHSH and CDR2 is LQKENI in the germline V gene. The CDR3 is 16 residues long. This CDR3 reads CASSLMLAGGSYEQYF. In DNA, the CDR3 is TGTGCCAGCTCACTTATGCTAGCGGGAGGGTCCTACGAGCAGTACTTC.

V and J are TRBV30 and TRBJ1-3; D not resolved. Trimming shortened V by 5 bases and J by 5 bases, and 16 bases separated the two germline ends. Germline V gives CDR1 GTSNPN, CDR2 SVGIG (reference sequence). This CDR3 is 14 amino acids long. The CDR3 reads CAWLYGRGRNTIYF. CDR3 in DNA: TGTGCCTGGTTATATGGGAGAGGGAGAAACACCATATATTTT.